Below, one TCR beta chain is given with its context. CDR3 length: 15 amino acids. The V end was cut by 3 bases, the J end by 0 bases, with 9 bases between. CDR1 and CDR2 from the germline V gene are MNHEY and SMNVEV (reference sequence). This sample stems from a study of technical replicates of blood from four donors. Some clones are missing from TCRdb's copy, which holds only in-frame ones; the method was immunoSEQ multiplex PCR. Here the sample spans about 93,000 clones, 95% being singletons. The TCR originated in a human donor in good health. The source material was T cells isolated from PBMCs. The chain uses TRBV27 and TRBJ1-3; no clear D. CDR3 coding DNA: TGTGCCAGCAGTTTGGTCCCACTCTCTGGAAACACCATATATTTT. This encodes CASSLVPLSGNTIYF.